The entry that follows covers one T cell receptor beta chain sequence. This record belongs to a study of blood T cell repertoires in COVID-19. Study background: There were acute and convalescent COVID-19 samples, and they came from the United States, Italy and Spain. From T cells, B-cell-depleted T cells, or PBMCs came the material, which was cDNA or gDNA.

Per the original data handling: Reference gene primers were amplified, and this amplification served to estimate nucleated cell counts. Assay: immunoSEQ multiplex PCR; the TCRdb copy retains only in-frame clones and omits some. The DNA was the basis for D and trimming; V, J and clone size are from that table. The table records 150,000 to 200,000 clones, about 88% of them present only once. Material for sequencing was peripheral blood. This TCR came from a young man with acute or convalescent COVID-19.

CDR3 loop: CASSLEITGYEQFF. CDR3 in DNA: TGTGCCAGCAGCTTAGAAATCACAGGGTATGAGCAGTTCTTC. This rearrangement joins TRBV7-2 to TRBJ2-1; a weak D match, TRBD1 (6 bases). The CDR3 consists of 14 residues. V lost 1 base to trimming and J lost 8 bases, with 12 bases between them. Germline CDR1 and CDR2: SGHTA and FQGNSA.